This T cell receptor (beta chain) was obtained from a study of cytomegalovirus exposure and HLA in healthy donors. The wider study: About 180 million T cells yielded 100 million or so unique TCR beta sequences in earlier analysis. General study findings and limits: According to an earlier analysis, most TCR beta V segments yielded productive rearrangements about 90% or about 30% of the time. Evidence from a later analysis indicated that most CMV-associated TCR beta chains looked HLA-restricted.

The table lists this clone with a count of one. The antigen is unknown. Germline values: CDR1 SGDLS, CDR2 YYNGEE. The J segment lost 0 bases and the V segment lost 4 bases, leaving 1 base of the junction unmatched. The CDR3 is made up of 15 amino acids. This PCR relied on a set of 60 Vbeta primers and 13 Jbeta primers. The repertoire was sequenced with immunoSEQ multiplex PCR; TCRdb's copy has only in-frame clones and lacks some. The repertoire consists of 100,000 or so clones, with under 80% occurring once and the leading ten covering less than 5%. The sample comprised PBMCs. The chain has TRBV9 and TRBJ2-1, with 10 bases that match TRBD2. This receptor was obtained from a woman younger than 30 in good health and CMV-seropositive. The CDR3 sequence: CASSPSGSSYNEQFF. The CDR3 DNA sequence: TGTGCCAGCAGCCCTAGCGGGAGCTCCTACAATGAGCAGTTCTTC.